Here is one TCR beta chain with its context. Germline assignment: CDR1 KGHSH and CDR2 LQKENI. This CDR3 has 14 amino acids. Trimming took 7 bases from V and 2 from J; bases not matched to a gene: 6. Per the original methods: Amplifying reference gene primers gave estimates of nucleated cell counts. Repertoires were generated with immunoSEQ multiplex PCR, while TCRdb's copy carries only in-frame clones and drops some. V and J calls and clone size are as listed in that table; D and trimming were resolved from the DNA. The data contain about 200,000 clones, roughly 88% of them seen just once; the ten biggest clones take up about 6%. The entry originates in a study of blood T cell repertoires in COVID-19. At the level of the study: There were acute and convalescent COVID-19 samples, and they came from the United States, Italy and Spain.

The chain has TRBV18 and TRBJ2-3; 7 nucleotides agree with TRBD2. The TCR sequence derives from a man aged 40-55 years with acute COVID-19. What was sequenced was PBMCs or T cells enriched from blood (not recorded which). The CDR3 is CASWVGLVTDTQYF. In nucleotides, the CDR3 is TGTGCCAGCTGGGTTGGACTAGTCACAGATACGCAGTATTTT.